Listed here is a single T cell receptor beta chain. The sample originates from a study of healthy donors' naive CD4 and CD8 T cells. The germline CDR1 and CDR2 sequences are MNHEY and SVGEGT. With V trimmed by 4 bases and J by 3 bases, 6 bases remained unmatched. CDR3 size: 14 residues. TCR libraries were built from roughly 0.5 ug of total RNA by linear amplification. TCRdb processed the reads anew with MiXCR; each CDR3 protein has one entry. The table shows around 180,000 distinct CDR3 sequences, with around 74% occurring only once. The V and J genes are TRBV6-2 or TRBV6-3 and TRBJ2-7; 7 positions match TRBD1. The sequence came from a pool of human donors in good health; the sample pools cells from several healthy donors. The specimen sequenced was naive CD4+ and CD8+ T cells sorted from blood, pooled from several donors. CDR3 region: CASSSTGQLYEQYF. The DNA of the CDR3 is TGTGCCAGCAGTTCAACGGGACAGCTCTACGAGCAGTACTTC.